Below are 26 T cell receptor beta chains sequenced from a single sample in a study of EBV T-cell therapy then PD-1 blockade in nasopharyngeal carcinoma. Clones were sequenced by immunoSEQ multiplex PCR, and TCRdb holds only the in-frame ones, with some missing. The profile shows tens of thousands of clones, 84% of them singletons. Documented treatment: AdE1-LMPpoly-expanded autologous EBV-specific T-cell therapy followed by anti-PD-1 nivolumab. No antigen is known for these receptors. Sequences were derived from CD8+ T cells from blood, sampled at roughly day 65 from a patient whose treatment included autologous EBV-specific T cells and nivolumab. The receptor source for this set is a middle-aged man with nasopharyngeal carcinoma.

The chain carries TRBV7-9 and TRBJ2-1; possibly TRBD2 for D (6 bases). The V and J ends lost 5 bases and 9 bases respectively, with 20 bases between them. The V gene's germline CDR1 is SEHNR and CDR2 FQNEAQ (reference sequence). The CDR3 has 15 amino acids. As DNA, the CDR3 is TGTGCCAGCAGCCCCTGGGGCGGGCCCGGGGGTGAGCAGTTCTTC. It is translated as CASSPWGGPGGEQFF.

The CDR3 DNA reads as TGCGCCAGCAGCCAGAGCCCCGGGACAGGGGCCGAAAAACTGTTTTTT. This translates into CASSQSPGTGAEKLFF. The chain couples TRBV4-3 to TRBJ1-4; the match to TRBD1 covers 10 bases. This CDR3 is 16 amino acids long. V shed 3 bases, J shed 8 bases, and the junction held 9 bases outside the gene matches. Germline CDR1 is LGHNA and CDR2 is YSLEER.

This clone was recorded once. The chain has TRBV2 and TRBJ2-3; 10 bases match TRBD2. Germline V gene sequence: CDR1 SNHLY, CDR2 FYNNEI. The ends lost 3 bases at V and 5 bases at J; junction bases unmatched: 8. This CDR3 has 16 residues. The CDR3 DNA follows: TGTGCCAGCAGTGATCGCCCTAGCGGGGGAATAGATACGCAGTATTTT. This codes for CASSDRPSGGIDTQYF.

This chain uses TRBV29-1 with TRBJ1-3, with D possibly matching TRBD1 (5 bases). CDR1 and CDR2 (germline): SQVTM, ANQGSEA. The CDR3 runs 15 residues. V lost 6 bases and J 0 bases, leaving 15 bases between the germline ends. The CDR3 DNA reads TGCAGCGTCGGTCTCGTGGGGGACTCTGGAAACACCATATATTTT. Its protein product is CSVGLVGDSGNTIYF.

The table lists this clone with a count of one. This rearrangement joins TRBV7-9 to TRBJ1-4; no firm D call. CDR1 SEHNR and CDR2 FQNEAQ come from the germline V gene (reference sequence). V gave up 4 bases and J gave up 7 bases, with 13 bases separating them. This CDR3 spans 14 amino acids. CDR3 coding DNA: TGTGCCAGCAGCTGGGAAAGGGCTCGTGAAAAACTGTTTTTT. This codes for CASSWERAREKLFF.

The V call is TRBV4-3, the J call TRBJ1-2, with 7 bases matching TRBD1. This CDR3 contains 14 residues. V was clipped by 4 bases and J by 2 bases; unmatched bases: 4. Germline assignment: CDR1 LGHNA and CDR2 YSLEER. CDR3 protein: CASSPGRGNYGYTF. Here the CDR3 DNA reads TGCGCCAGCAGCCCGGGCAGGGGGAACTATGGCTACACCTTC.

Judged by abundance, this clone is medium-sized. The chain recombines TRBV7-9 with TRBJ1-2; 12 positions agree with TRBD1. The CDR3 runs 16 residues. Losses at the gene ends were 7 bases for V and 6 bases for J; bases not matched to a gene: 12. Germline V gene lookup returns CDR1 SEHNR and CDR2 FQNEAQ (reference sequence). CDR3 DNA: TGTGCCAGCAACCCCTGGGGGACAGGGGGCGCGGATGGCTACACCTTC. It encodes CASNPWGTGGADGYTF.

The rearrangement uses TRBV10-3 and TRBJ2-2; TRBD2 might be the D (7 bases). Germline-derived CDR1 and CDR2 are ENHRY and SYGVKD. There are 13 residues in the CDR3. Trimming left V 10 bases short and J 4 bases short, with 13 bases between. The CDR3 sequence: CATYGGPTGELFF. In nucleotides, the CDR3 is TGTGCCACCTACGGGGGGCCCACCGGGGAGCTGTTTTTT.

DNA of the CDR3: TGCGCCAGCAGCCAAGGGACTAGCGGGGTCTACGAGCAGTACTTC. The encoded protein is CASSQGTSGVYEQYF. The chain recombines TRBV4-3 with TRBJ2-7; 12 bases fit TRBD2. Germline loops: CDR1 LGHNA, CDR2 YSLEER. The CDR3 is made up of 15 amino acids. After removal of 1 base from V and 3 bases from J, the junction contained 1 base not matched to a gene.

This clone was recorded only once. The chain recombines TRBV21-1 with TRBJ1-4; whether TRBD1, the table's D call, matches the DNA was not checked. TRBV21-1 constitutes a pseudogene. The CDR3 is made up of 15 amino acids. CDR3 nucleotide sequence: TGTGCCCGAGAGGGCGGGACAGGGGACGATGAAAAACTGTTTTTT. It translates to CAREGGTGDDEKLFF.

The chain joins TRBV5-8 to TRBJ1-5; D is ambiguous. CDR3 length: 15 amino acids. In germline, CDR1 is SGHTS, CDR2 YDEGEE. V lost 1 base, J lost 2 bases, and 10 bases lay in between. The DNA for the CDR3 is TGTGCCAGCAGCTTGCTCATAGATGGCAATCAGCCCCAGCATTTT. Encoded protein: CASSLLIDGNQPQHF.

The J gene is TRBJ2-5, the V gene TRBV6-6, with 9 bases matching TRBD2. Per germline, CDR1 MNHNY and CDR2 SVGAGI (reference sequence). This CDR3 region has 16 residues. The trim removed 6 bases at V and 2 bases at J, leaving 10 bases unmatched. CDR3: CASSLGSGGRQETQYF. The CDR3 coding sequence is TGTGCCAGCAGCCTCGGGAGCGGGGGGCGTCAAGAGACCCAGTACTTC.

The chain carries TRBV5-1 and TRBJ2-2; tentative D call: TRBD1 (7 bases). Germline V lookup: CDR1 SGHRS, CDR2 YFSETQ. V was clipped by 7 bases and J by 7 bases, with 26 bases between them. CDR3 length: 17 residues. DNA of the CDR3: TGCGCCAGCTCCCCCCAGGGCCAGGGGGGTCTAATCGGGGAGCTGTTTTTT. It is translated as CASSPQGQGGLIGELFF.

J is TRBJ2-5 and V is TRBV3-1 (or the pseudogene TRBV3-2); 10 nucleotides align to TRBD2. The CDR3 spans 18 residues. The J segment lost 6 bases and the V segment lost 0 bases, leaving 13 bases of the junction unmatched. Germline lookup yields CDR1 LGHDT and CDR2 YNNKEL (reference sequence). The CDR3 coding sequence is TGTGCCAGCAGCCAAGATCGGGGAGCGGGGGGGGACTGGAAGACCCAGTACTTC. This encodes CASSQDRGAGGDWKTQYF.

The chain has TRBV4-3 and TRBJ2-2, with 7 bases aligning to TRBD2. The germline V gene encodes CDR1 LGHNA and CDR2 YSLEER. The CDR3 covers 19 residues. With V trimmed by 3 bases and J by 1 base, 14 bases remained unmatched. CDR3 loop: CASSHGWWEGTGNTGELFF. The CDR3 coding sequence is TGCGCCAGCAGCCACGGGTGGTGGGAGGGTACAGGGAACACCGGGGAGCTGTTTTTT.

This sequence joins TRBV11-2 and TRBJ2-7; 7 nucleotides agree with TRBD1. This CDR3 region has 13 residues. Germline V lookup: CDR1 SGHAT, CDR2 FQNNGV. Losses at the gene ends were 5 bases for V and 4 bases for J; bases not matched to a gene: 5. The CDR3 DNA sequence: TGTGCCAGCAGCCCGGGACAGACTTACGAGCAGTACTTC. Its protein product is CASSPGQTYEQYF.

The V call is TRBV9, the J call TRBJ2-7; D gene ambiguous. The V gene's germline CDR1 is SGDLS and CDR2 YYNGEE. The V and J ends lost 2 bases and 1 base respectively, with 7 bases between them. The CDR3 extends over 13 amino acids. This CDR3 is CASSVGGSYEQYF. In DNA form, the CDR3 reads TGTGCCAGCAGCGTGGGCGGATCCTACGAGCAGTACTTC.

The genes are TRBV7-9 and TRBJ2-3, with D perhaps matching TRBD2 (6 bases). Trimming took off 2 bases at V and 6 bases at J, with 18 bases between the two ends. The CDR3 is 16 amino acids. Per germline, CDR1 SEHNR and CDR2 FQNEAQ (reference sequence). DNA for the CDR3: TGTGCCAGCAGCTTACGGGACTCATCTGAGGGGGATACGCAGTATTTT. As protein: CASSLRDSSEGDTQYF.

J is TRBJ2-1 and V is TRBV25-1; D is uncertain. Trimming removed 3 bases at V and 2 bases at J, with 2 bases between. The V gene's germline CDR1 is MGHDK and CDR2 SYGVNS. The CDR3 loop spans 12 amino acids. The CDR3 DNA follows: TGTGCCAGCAGTGAGACCTACAATGAGCAGTTCTTC. Translation gives CASSETYNEQFF.

This clone was recorded only once. As DNA, the CDR3 is TGTGCCAGCAGTGTGGGCCGGGGTTTAGGCAATCAGCCCCAGCATTTT. It codes for CASSVGRGLGNQPQHF. The chain has TRBV6-1 and TRBJ1-5; the D is unclear. Trimming removed 4 bases from V and 2 bases from J, with 15 bases in between. Germline V lookup: CDR1 MNHNS, CDR2 SASEGT. The CDR3 runs to 16 residues.

The chain combines TRBV19 with TRBJ2-2, with 7 bases that match TRBD1. Germline V gene data show CDR1 as LNHDA and CDR2 as SQIVND (reference sequence). The CDR3 sequence is 13 residues long. V lost 9 bases, J lost 7 bases, and 8 bases stayed unmatched. CDR3 coding DNA: TGTGCCAGCAGGGGGTCTCGGGGCGGGGAGCTGTTTTTT. Protein: CASRGSRGGELFF.

The chain uses TRBV6-5 and TRBJ2-5; 14 bases are shared with TRBD2. This CDR3 is built from 15 residues. Trimming removed 6 bases from V and 5 bases from J; junction bases left unmatched: 5. Germline CDR1 is MNHEY and CDR2 is SVGAGI. In DNA, the CDR3 is TGTGCCAGCAGCCCGACTAGCGGGGGGGCGGAGACCCAGTACTTC. Amino acid sequence: CASSPTSGGAETQYF.

This clone has just one count. The chain is built from TRBV4-1 and TRBJ2-7; D is ambiguous. Germline V gives CDR1 MGHRA, CDR2 YSYEKL. Trimming pared 2 bases from V and 5 bases from J, leaving 4 bases between. The CDR3 is 11 amino acids. The CDR3 sequence is CASSQLDEQYF. In DNA, the CDR3 is TGCGCCAGCAGCCAACTGGACGAGCAGTACTTC.

The chain carries TRBV3-1 (or the pseudogene TRBV3-2) and TRBJ1-2, with TRBD1 matching over 9 bases. This CDR3 has 18 amino acids. Losses at the gene ends were 4 bases for V and 3 bases for J; bases not matched to a gene: 15. Germline V gives CDR1 LGHDT, CDR2 YNNKEL (reference sequence). CDR3 protein: CASSPPLGQGNAYYGYTF. The CDR3 nucleotides are TGTGCCAGCAGCCCACCCTTAGGACAGGGGAACGCTTACTATGGCTACACCTTC.

This chain links TRBV27 with TRBJ1-1, with D hard to call. CDR1 and CDR2 (germline): MNHEY, SMNVEV (reference sequence). CDR3 length: 14 amino acids. Trimming shortened V by 0 bases and J by 0 bases, and 5 bases separated the two germline ends. Written as DNA, the CDR3 is TGTGCCAGCAGTTTATCACTAATGAACACTGAAGCTTTCTTT. This gives the protein CASSLSLMNTEAFF.

V is TRBV3-1 (or the pseudogene TRBV3-2) and J is TRBJ2-7; 13 nucleotides line up with TRBD2. Germline V lookup: CDR1 LGHDT, CDR2 YNNKEL (reference sequence). The CDR3 sequence is 14 residues long. J gave up 7 bases and V 2 bases, and 2 bases lay outside the gene matches. The CDR3 reads CASSQMTSGGEQYF. The DNA of the CDR3 is TGTGCCAGCAGCCAAATGACTAGCGGGGGGGAGCAGTACTTC.